This T cell receptor beta chain was documented in a study of Ad26.COV2.S vaccination and SARS-CoV-2 variants. Only in-frame clones appear in the TCRdb table, and some are missing; sequencing was by immunoSEQ multiplex PCR. The sample yields over 85,000 clones, roughly 84% seen once. Germline lookup yields CDR1 MDHEN and CDR2 SYDVKM. Deletions cut 3 bases from V and 1 base from J, with 10 bases between. The CDR3 has 15 amino acids. This sequence joins TRBV28 and TRBJ2-1, with unresolved D. This clonotype was obtained from a human donor who had recovered from COVID-19. The input for sequencing was peripheral blood, taken after recovery from COVID-19. The CDR3, as DNA: TGTGCCAGCAGTTTCACCACAAATTCCTACAATGAGCAGTTCTTC. This encodes CASSFTTNSYNEQFF.